Many counts were recorded for the clone carrying this T cell receptor (beta chain). The antigen is undetermined. Synthesis of TCR cDNA relied on 5'RACE template switching, which attached a universal primer site and UMIs. TCRdb re-called the 5' RACE reads through MiXCR, storing one row per CDR3 protein. The sample has over 45,000 distinct CDR3 sequences; roughly 6.9% are singletons. This sample was included in a study of T cells after yellow fever vaccination. Germline-derived CDR1 and CDR2 are SGHRS and YFSETQ. This CDR3 is built from 14 residues. The V gene lost 1 base and the J gene lost 5 bases, with 9 bases spanning the gap. Findings and caveats of the study: Researchers cautioned that FACS-sorted repertoires could harbor abundant clonotypes contaminating from the bulk population. The booster response re-showed most primary clones: approximately 95% CD4, 88% CD8.

The source of this sequence is a man aged 18-30 years who received the YFV17D yellow fever vaccine. Sequenced material: CD8+ T cells sorted from PBMCs, taken on the day of the first yellow fever vaccination. The rearrangement links TRBV5-1 to TRBJ2-2; no clear D. CDR3 residues: CASSLRNPTGELFF. The CDR3 DNA is TGCGCCAGCAGCTTGAGGAACCCAACCGGGGAGCTGTTTTTT.